These 23 T cell receptor beta chains were all obtained from the same sample, sequenced in a study of T cell responses to AZD1222 COVID-19 vaccine. Data came from immunoSEQ multiplex PCR; TCRdb stores just in-frame clones and leaves some out. Found here are fewer than 150,000 clones, approximately 90% of them singletons; the top ten hold approximately 3%. Sequences were derived from peripheral blood, sampled 28 days after the second AZD1222 dose. The receptor source for this set is an adult who received the AZD1222 COVID-19 vaccine.

The rearrangement links TRBV5-1 to TRBJ1-2; D gene uncertain. The length of the CDR3 is 14 residues. Germline V gene lookup returns CDR1 SGHRS and CDR2 YFSETQ. Trimming took 6 bases from V and 8 from J, leaving 20 bases between them. CDR3 nucleotide sequence: TGCGCCAGCACCCCAGGAGCGGGATCTGTGGGCTACACCTTC. Translated, it gives CASTPGAGSVGYTF.

This chain connects TRBV6-1 to TRBJ1-1, with D hard to call. This CDR3 spans 13 amino acids. V gave up 5 bases and J gave up 1 base, with 8 bases separating them. From germline, CDR1 is MNHNS and CDR2 SASEGT. For the CDR3, the DNA is TGTGCCAGCAGTTCCGTCGAGAACACTGAAGCTTTCTTT. Protein: CASSSVENTEAFF.

The chain uses TRBV2 and TRBJ1-3, with a tentative D call TRBD1 (5 bases). Germline V gives CDR1 SNHLY, CDR2 FYNNEI. The germline V and J ends were trimmed by 4 bases and 0 bases, with 10 bases remaining between them. The CDR3 totals 15 residues. CDR3 protein: CASSAQGYSGNTIYF. The CDR3 DNA reads TGTGCCAGCAGTGCTCAGGGCTACTCTGGAAACACCATATATTTT.

The chain couples TRBV5-1 to TRBJ2-1, with D unclear. The V end was cut by 1 base, the J end by 5 bases, with 13 bases between. The CDR3 runs 15 residues. Germline lookup yields CDR1 SGHRS and CDR2 YFSETQ. The CDR3 nucleotides read TGCGCCAGCAGCTTGTTATTAGGACCAAACAATGAGCAGTTCTTC. Translation gives CASSLLLGPNNEQFF.

The chain has TRBV2 and TRBJ2-7; 7 bases agree with TRBD2. Per germline, CDR1 SNHLY and CDR2 FYNNEI. The CDR3 is 14 amino acids. Germline trimming cut 6 bases from V and 6 bases from J; bases unmatched to any gene: 11. The CDR3 loop reads CASRKLASQGEQYF. The DNA for the CDR3 is TGTGCCAGCAGAAAACTAGCGTCCCAGGGCGAGCAGTACTTC. The complete variable domain, with remaining parts taken from reference TRBV2 and TRBJ2-7, reads EPEVTQTPSHQVTQMGQEVILRCVPISNHLYFYWYRQILGQKVEFLVSFYNNEISEKSEIFDDQFSVERPDGSNFTLKIRSTKLEDSAMYFCASRKLASQGEQYFGPGTRLTVT.

The chain has TRBV5-6 and TRBJ2-3; no clear D gene. This CDR3 has 14 residues. V lost 3 bases, J lost 1 base, and 9 bases lay in between. The germline V gene encodes CDR1 SGHDT and CDR2 YYEEEE. CDR3 nucleotides: TGTGCCAGCAGCTCAAGATCGGGCACAGATACGCAGTATTTT. Protein product: CASSSRSGTDTQYF.

This sequence joins TRBV28 and TRBJ2-5; no reliable D call. Per the germline V gene, CDR1 is MDHEN and CDR2 is SYDVKM. The V and J ends lost 7 bases and 5 bases respectively, with 17 bases between them. CDR3 size: 14 residues. CDR3 in amino acids: CASNPPHRIETQYF. The CDR3 nucleotides are TGTGCCAGCAACCCCCCCCATAGAATTGAGACCCAGTACTTC.

This clone is a singleton in its sample. The chain carries TRBV3-1 (or the pseudogene TRBV3-2) and TRBJ1-3, with a weak D call TRBD1 (5 bases). The germline V and J ends were trimmed by 6 bases and 6 bases, with 12 bases remaining between them. The germline CDR1 and CDR2 sequences are LGHDT and YNNKEL (reference sequence). The CDR3 covers 13 residues. The CDR3 nucleotides are TGTGCCAGCAGACCGGAAGGGGTAAACACCATATATTTT. Amino acids: CASRPEGVNTIYF.

This rearrangement joins TRBV30 to TRBJ1-1; TRBD1 aligns across 9 bases. J gave up 3 bases and V 3 bases, and 11 bases lay outside the gene matches. Germline values: CDR1 GTSNPN, CDR2 SVGIG (reference sequence). The CDR3 is 16 amino acids. CDR3 in amino acids: CAWRDRDRVRDTEAFF. As DNA, the CDR3 is TGTGCCTGGAGGGACCGGGACAGGGTAAGGGACACTGAAGCTTTCTTT.

This clone was recorded only once. The J gene is TRBJ2-2, the V gene TRBV19; D unresolved. V gave up 0 bases and J gave up 5 bases, with 7 bases separating them. Germline CDR1 and CDR2: LNHDA and SQIVND (reference sequence). The CDR3 spans 14 residues. This CDR3 is CASSIDLGTGELFF. The DNA for the CDR3 is TGTGCCAGTAGTATAGATTTGGGTACCGGGGAGCTGTTTTTT.

The sample holds one count of this clone. The chain combines TRBV7-2 with TRBJ2-3; D might be TRBD2 (5 bases). Per the germline V gene, CDR1 is SGHTA and CDR2 is FQGNSA. The CDR3 is 14 residues long. The V end was cut by 8 bases, the J end by 2 bases, with 14 bases between. CDR3: CASGRERNTDTQYF. The CDR3 coding sequence is TGTGCCAGCGGACGAGAGCGGAACACAGATACGCAGTATTTT.

This rearrangement joins TRBV28 to TRBJ2-7, with a tentative D call TRBD1 (6 bases). Germline CDR1 MDHEN, CDR2 SYDVKM. This CDR3 comprises 15 residues. V dropped 5 bases and J dropped 5 bases, with 19 bases sitting between them. CDR3 in amino acids: CASSAHRATVDEQYF. The CDR3 coding sequence is TGTGCCAGCAGTGCCCACAGGGCGACCGTGGACGAGCAGTACTTC.

The J gene is TRBJ2-1, the V gene TRBV11-2, with a tentative D call TRBD1 (6 bases). The CDR3 totals 16 residues. Germline CDR1 reads SGHAT; CDR2 reads FQNNGV. V was cut by 5 bases and J by 6 bases, with 20 bases left in between. The CDR3 here is CASSPSGTLGGNEQFF. The CDR3 nucleotides are TGTGCCAGCAGCCCCTCCGGGACACTTGGGGGCAATGAGCAGTTCTTC. The full variable domain, its missing parts supplied by reference TRBV11-2 and TRBJ2-1, is EAGVAQSPRYKIIEKRQSVAFWCNPISGHATLYWYQQILGQGPKLLIQFQNNGVVDDSQLPKDRFSAERLKGVDSTLKIQPAKLEDSAVYLCASSPSGTLGGNEQFFGPGTRLTVL.

This clone has just one count. The rearrangement uses TRBV7-2 and TRBJ1-1; 7 positions match TRBD1. With 1 base clipped from V and 4 bases from J, the junction kept 3 bases outside the gene matches. CDR1 and CDR2 from the germline V gene are SGHTA and FQGNSA. This CDR3 has 14 amino acids. The CDR3 bases are TGTGCCAGCAGCTTAGGGCGGGACAGCACTGAAGCTTTCTTT. Translated, it gives CASSLGRDSTEAFF.

The chain joins TRBV10-3 to TRBJ1-2; D is ambiguous. The CDR3 loop spans 13 amino acids. The V end was cut by 7 bases, the J end by 2 bases, with 11 bases between. Per the germline V gene, CDR1 is ENHRY and CDR2 is SYGVKD. This CDR3 is CAIMARENYGYTF. In DNA form, the CDR3 reads TGTGCCATCATGGCGCGAGAAAACTATGGCTACACCTTC.

The rearrangement joins TRBV18 to TRBJ2-1; D is possibly TRBD2 (7 bases). Per germline, CDR1 KGHSH and CDR2 LQKENI. The CDR3 is 17 residues long. Trimming took 3 bases from V and 7 from J, leaving 22 bases between them. CDR3 sequence (DNA): TGTGCCAGCTCACCGCGGTTTCAGCGGGATAGGGGGAATGAGCAGTTCTTC. Its translation is CASSPRFQRDRGNEQFF.

A few counts support this clone. The rearrangement links TRBV28 to TRBJ1-2; 9 bases match TRBD1. The germline CDR1 and CDR2 sequences are MDHEN and SYDVKM. Unmatched junction bases numbered 10, after V lost 6 bases and J lost 5 bases. The CDR3 is 15 amino acids. The CDR3 loop is CASSSGTGRLYGYTF. In DNA, the CDR3 is TGTGCCAGCAGCTCCGGGACAGGGAGGTTGTATGGCTACACCTTC.

This clone qualifies as medium-sized. This chain joins TRBV15 and TRBJ1-1, with D unclear. Trimming left V 8 bases short and J 1 base short, with 11 bases between. The length of the CDR3 is 13 residues. Germline V lookup: CDR1 LNHNV, CDR2 YYDKDF (reference sequence). CDR3 region: CATGHRENTEAFF. CDR3 in DNA: TGTGCCACCGGCCATAGGGAGAACACTGAAGCTTTCTTT.

V gene TRBV19 combines with J gene TRBJ2-5, with 9 bases aligning to TRBD1. Germline V gene lookup returns CDR1 LNHDA and CDR2 SQIVND (reference sequence). V dropped 6 bases and J dropped 3; count of bases not matched to a gene: 8. There are 15 residues in the CDR3. The CDR3 spells CASSGTGTLEETQYF. CDR3 sequence (DNA): TGTGCCAGTAGCGGGACAGGGACTTTGGAAGAGACCCAGTACTTC.

The chain uses TRBV11-2 and TRBJ2-1; 12 nucleotides line up with TRBD2. This CDR3 is built from 15 residues. The V gene end was trimmed by 1 base and the J gene end by 14 bases; junction bases not matched to a gene: 9. Germline loops: CDR1 SGHAT, CDR2 FQNNGV. CDR3 residues: CASSLVDTGLAGKFF. In DNA form, the CDR3 reads TGTGCCAGCAGCTTAGTGGACACAGGACTAGCGGGGAAGTTCTTC.

The chain couples TRBV7-2 to TRBJ1-2; perhaps TRBD1 as D (5 bases). This CDR3 region has 15 residues. Germline V gene sequence: CDR1 SGHTA, CDR2 FQGNSA. V gave up 2 bases and J gave up 4 bases, with 14 bases separating them. The CDR3 here is CASSLQGGEGYGYTF. The DNA for the CDR3 is TGTGCCAGCAGCTTACAGGGTGGAGAGGGCTATGGCTACACCTTC. The variable domain in full, completed from reference TRBV7-2 and TRBJ1-2, reads GAGVSQSPSNKVTEKGKDVELRCDPISGHTALYWYRQSLGQGLEFLIYFQGNSAPDKSGLPSDRFSAERTGGSVSTLTIQRTQQEDSAVYLCASSLQGGEGYGYTFGSGTRLTVV.

The V call is TRBV4-1, the J call TRBJ2-7; TRBD2 matches 10 bases. CDR3 size: 17 residues. CDR1 is MGHRA and CDR2 is YSYEKL in the germline V gene. J gave up 6 bases and V 1 base, and 12 bases lay outside the gene matches. CDR3 sequence reads: CASSQGLVASGGFEQYF. In DNA form, the CDR3 reads TGCGCCAGCAGCCAAGGTTTGGTAGCTAGCGGGGGCTTCGAGCAGTACTTC.

The V and J genes are TRBV2 and TRBJ2-7; 7 nucleotides align to TRBD1. The germline V gene encodes CDR1 SNHLY and CDR2 FYNNEI. Trimming cost V 0 bases and J 6 bases; bases outside gene matches: 5. The CDR3 contains 14 residues. CDR3 loop: CASSEAIDRVEQYF. DNA of the CDR3: TGTGCCAGCAGTGAAGCGATCGACAGGGTCGAGCAGTACTTC.